This entry lists 30 T cell receptor beta chains sequenced from one sample in a study of blood T cell repertoires in COVID-19. The data were produced by immunoSEQ multiplex PCR, yet TCRdb's version contains in-frame clones alone and is incomplete. The sample includes approximately 240,000 clones, roughly 80% of them seen just once. Material for sequencing was peripheral blood. These receptor sequences come from an elderly woman with active or convalescent COVID-19.

Comments on this clone: The sample holds other DNA sequences that translate to the same CDR3. The V call is TRBV28, the J call TRBJ2-2; tentative D call: TRBD1 (6 bases). V was clipped by 2 bases and J by 0 bases, with 7 bases between them. This CDR3 comprises 15 residues. CDR1 is MDHEN and CDR2 is SYDVKM in the germline V gene. The CDR3 coding sequence is TGTGCCAGCAGTTTAGCAGGGGCGAACACCGGGGAGCTGTTTTTT. It is translated as CASSLAGANTGELFF.

V is TRBV29-1 and J is TRBJ2-1, with 10 bases fitting TRBD2. J was trimmed by 2 bases and V by 2 bases; bases with no gene match: 12. Germline CDR1 and CDR2: SQVTM and ANQGSEA. This CDR3 comprises 18 residues. The CDR3 here is CSVESLGTSVITYNEQFF. The DNA of the CDR3 is TGCAGCGTTGAATCGTTGGGGACTAGCGTAATTACCTACAATGAGCAGTTCTTC.

V gene TRBV6-1 combines with J gene TRBJ1-2; TRBD1 is a possible D gene (6 bases). V lost 3 bases to trimming and J lost 4 bases, with 9 bases between them. The CDR3 has 13 amino acids. Looked up from germline, CDR1 is MNHNS and CDR2 is SASEGT. CDR3 nucleotide sequence: TGTGCCAGCAGTGAGGACAGAGCCTATGGCTACACCTTC. Protein sequence: CASSEDRAYGYTF.

The chain's CDR3 is CASGSQPAPGYTF. The CDR3 DNA is TGTGCTAGTGGTTCCCAACCCGCGCCTGGCTACACCTTC. The genes are TRBV12-5 and TRBJ1-2; D is unresolved. V was cut by 4 bases and J by 7 bases, with 13 bases left in between. Per the germline V gene, CDR1 is LGHNT and CDR2 is FRNRAP. This CDR3 is 13 amino acids long.

This rearrangement joins TRBV18 to TRBJ2-3, with 7 bases lining up with TRBD2. CDR1 is KGHSH and CDR2 is LQKENI in the germline V gene. The CDR3 totals 15 residues. V was pared by 2 bases and J by 4 bases, with 6 bases of the junction left unmatched. The CDR3 region is CASSPMAGRADTQYF. The CDR3 bases are TGTGCCAGCTCACCAATGGCGGGGAGGGCAGATACGCAGTATTTT.

The V gene is TRBV19, the J gene TRBJ2-1; tentatively, D is TRBD1 (5 bases). This CDR3 is 15 amino acids long. Looked up from germline, CDR1 is LNHDA and CDR2 is SQIVND (reference sequence). V was clipped by 5 bases and J by 0 bases, with 11 bases between them. The CDR3 DNA follows: TGTGCCAGTAGTCAGGGCCCGAGCTCCTACAATGAGCAGTTCTTC. It encodes CASSQGPSSYNEQFF.

The CDR3 bases are TGTGCCAGCAGCTTCACAGGGGGTTATACTGAAGCTTTCTTT. Its protein is CASSFTGGYTEAFF. V usage is TRBV5-5 and J usage is TRBJ1-1; TRBD1 aligns across 8 bases. The V segment lost 2 bases and the J segment 5 bases; nucleotides outside the gene matches: 5. The CDR3 is made up of 14 amino acids. Germline V gene data show CDR1 as SGHKS and CDR2 as YYEKEE (reference sequence).

The chain has TRBV6-5 and TRBJ1-2; 7 bases map to TRBD1. Trimming at V came to 5 bases and at J to 6 bases, leaving 12 bases not matched to a gene. This CDR3 spans 15 amino acids. From germline, CDR1 is MNHEY and CDR2 SVGAGI. The CDR3 region has the DNA TGTGCCAGCAGTCTGCTCCGGGACAGACCCCATGGCTACACCTTC. Its translation is CASSLLRDRPHGYTF.

The V call is TRBV10-2, the J call TRBJ1-4, with TRBD1 matching 7 bases. Trimming took 3 bases from V and 0 from J; bases not matched to a gene: 7. The CDR3 contains 17 residues. Germline lookup yields CDR1 WSHSY and CDR2 SAAADI. The CDR3 is CASSDSTGVATNEKLFF. CDR3 coding DNA: TGCGCCAGCAGTGATTCAACAGGGGTTGCAACTAATGAAAAACTGTTTTTT.

This clone has just one count. The V and J genes are TRBV10-2 and TRBJ2-7, with D possibly called TRBD1 or TRBD2 (5 bases each). The germline CDR1 and CDR2 sequences are WSHSY and SAAADI. The CDR3 is 15 residues long. V was cut by 6 bases and J by 2 bases, with 17 bases left in between. The CDR3 nucleotides read TGCGCCAGCAGCGAGGGATTGTGGGGCCCCTACGAGCAGTACTTC. This codes for CASSEGLWGPYEQYF.

The J gene is TRBJ2-3, the V gene TRBV30; possible D gene TRBD2, 6 bases. The CDR3 has 14 amino acids. The V gene's germline CDR1 is GTSNPN and CDR2 SVGIG (reference sequence). Trimming left V 2 bases short and J 4 bases short, with 13 bases between. The chain's CDR3 is CAWSKASASDTQYF. For the CDR3, the DNA is TGTGCCTGGAGTAAGGCTAGCGCATCAGATACGCAGTATTTT.

This rearrangement joins TRBV19 to TRBJ2-6; D possibly corresponds to TRBD1 (6 bases). CDR1 and CDR2 from the germline V gene are LNHDA and SQIVND (reference sequence). The V and J ends lost 3 bases and 2 bases respectively, with 8 bases between them. This CDR3 has 15 residues. The CDR3 region has the DNA TGTGCCAGTAGTATTCAGGGGACTGGGGCCAACGTCCTGACTTTC. It yields the protein CASSIQGTGANVLTF.

This clone showed up just a few times. The chain combines TRBV5-1 with TRBJ1-2, with D perhaps matching TRBD1 (5 bases). Germline lookup yields CDR1 SGHRS and CDR2 YFSETQ. The ends were cut back, 0 bases at V and 8 bases at J, with 11 bases in the middle. The CDR3 totals 13 residues. CDR3: CASSLEGASGYTF. CDR3 DNA: TGCGCCAGCAGCTTGGAAGGGGCCAGCGGCTACACCTTC.

The V call is TRBV19, the J call TRBJ2-1; TRBD2 agrees at 7 bases. This CDR3 is built from 16 residues. Germline assignment: CDR1 LNHDA and CDR2 SQIVND (reference sequence). Unmatched junction bases numbered 11, after V lost 4 bases and J lost 5 bases. The CDR3 nucleotides read TGTGCCAGTAGTACGATGTGGGGGGGGAGGGACAATGAGCAGTTCTTC. Encoded protein: CASSTMWGGRDNEQFF.

The sample holds a few counts of this clone. The rearrangement joins TRBV21-1 to TRBJ2-7; the table names TRBD1, a call not compared with the DNA. TRBV21-1 is a pseudogene segment. This CDR3 comprises 12 residues. The CDR3 loop reads CASSQTGYEQYF. Written as DNA, the CDR3 is TGTGCCAGCAGCCAAACAGGGTACGAGCAGTACTTC.

This clone was detected only a few times. The chain carries TRBV2 and TRBJ2-3, with D possibly TRBD1 on 6 matching bases. V lost 5 bases to trimming and J lost 3 bases, with 9 bases between them. The CDR3 loop spans 13 amino acids. CDR1 and CDR2 (germline): SNHLY, FYNNEI. The CDR3 spells CASSRTVTDTQYF. The CDR3 DNA reads as TGTGCCAGCAGTAGGACAGTGACAGATACGCAGTATTTT.

V gene TRBV10-1 combines with J gene TRBJ1-2; unclear D gene. CDR1 WNHNN and CDR2 SYGVQD come from the germline V gene (reference sequence). Trimming pared 2 bases from V and 1 base from J, leaving 8 bases between. CDR3 size: 14 residues. CDR3 DNA sequence: TGCGCCAGCAGTGAGAGCTCTGGTAACTATGGCTACACCTTC. This gives the protein CASSESSGNYGYTF.

This chain links TRBV5-1 with TRBJ2-2; tentative D call: TRBD2 (6 bases). Germline CDR1 and CDR2: SGHRS and YFSETQ. V lost 1 base to trimming and J lost 7 bases, with 17 bases between them. This CDR3 has 16 amino acids. CDR3 region: CASSLPFRSGVGELFF. The CDR3 DNA reads as TGCGCCAGCAGCTTGCCATTCCGTAGCGGTGTCGGGGAGCTGTTTTTT.

CDR3 in amino acids: CASEGVLVADTQYF. CDR3 DNA sequence: TGTGCCAGCGAGGGAGTTTTGGTGGCAGATACGCAGTATTTT. This chain uses TRBV28 with TRBJ2-3; tentative D call: TRBD2 (5 bases). Looked up from germline, CDR1 is MDHEN and CDR2 is SYDVKM. CDR3 length equals 14 residues. Trimming left V 8 bases short and J 4 bases short, with 16 bases between.

The chain combines TRBV27 with TRBJ1-5, with 9 bases that match TRBD1. Germline lookup yields CDR1 MNHEY and CDR2 SMNVEV (reference sequence). The CDR3 is 15 amino acids. V lost 4 bases, J lost 3 bases, and 4 bases stayed unmatched. The CDR3 DNA reads as TGTGCCAGCAGTTCCGGGACAGGGTTCAATCAGCCCCAGCATTTT. Protein sequence: CASSSGTGFNQPQHF.

V and J are TRBV5-4 and TRBJ2-1, with 9 nucleotides matching TRBD1. The V gene end was trimmed by 4 bases and the J gene end by 9 bases; junction bases not matched to a gene: 11. Germline assignment: CDR1 SGHNT and CDR2 YYREEE (reference sequence). CDR3 length: 15 amino acids. The CDR3 region has the DNA TGTGCCAGCAGCCCCGGGACAGGGCTTAGGGGTGAGCAGTTCTTC. Its protein is CASSPGTGLRGEQFF.

The chain uses TRBV7-9 and TRBJ2-1, with 11 bases lining up with TRBD1. The J segment lost 5 bases and the V segment lost 11 bases, leaving 8 bases of the junction unmatched. Per the germline V gene, CDR1 is SEHNR and CDR2 is FQNEAQ (reference sequence). This CDR3 has 14 residues. The CDR3 spells CACHRTGGDNEQFF. CDR3 nucleotide sequence: TGTGCCTGCCACCGGACAGGGGGCGACAATGAGCAGTTCTTC.

This chain uses TRBV6-1 with TRBJ1-4; TRBD1 matches at 9 bases. CDR1 is MNHNS and CDR2 is SASEGT in the germline V gene. This CDR3 contains 15 residues. Trimming at V came to 7 bases and at J to 8 bases, leaving 11 bases not matched to a gene. CDR3 amino acids: CASTTPGTGHEKLFF. The CDR3 DNA sequence: TGTGCCAGCACCACGCCCGGGACAGGGCACGAAAAACTGTTTTTT.

This chain joins TRBV6-5 and TRBJ2-7; 9 nucleotides agree with TRBD1. This CDR3 region has 16 residues. The germline CDR1 and CDR2 sequences are MNHEY and SVGAGI. V was clipped by 2 bases and J by 3 bases; unmatched bases: 8. CDR3: CASSYQQADRGYEQYF. The CDR3 DNA is TGTGCCAGCAGTTACCAACAAGCGGACAGGGGCTACGAGCAGTACTTC.

A few counts support this clone. This sequence joins TRBV6-2 or TRBV6-3 and TRBJ2-2; a possible D gene is TRBD2 (7 bases). The CDR3 spans 15 residues. The V end lost 5 bases, the J end lost 4 bases, and 14 bases lay between the germline ends. Germline CDR1 is MNHEY and CDR2 is SVGEGT. The CDR3 is CASSIMGGGTGELFF. The CDR3 DNA is TGTGCCAGCAGTATAATGGGAGGGGGCACCGGGGAGCTGTTTTTT.

This rearrangement joins TRBV10-2 to TRBJ1-1; TRBD1 might be the D (6 bases). Per germline, CDR1 WSHSY and CDR2 SAAADI. There are 15 residues in the CDR3. The ends were cut back, 8 bases at V and 3 bases at J, with 19 bases in the middle. The CDR3 nucleotides are TGCGCCAGCGAAAGCCCCAGGGGCACGGACACTGAAGCTTTCTTT. Amino acids: CASESPRGTDTEAFF.

V gene TRBV5-1 combines with J gene TRBJ2-7; the match to TRBD2 covers 12 bases. CDR3 length: 18 residues. CDR1 is SGHRS and CDR2 is YFSETQ in the germline V gene. V was clipped by 2 bases and J by 1 base; unmatched bases: 10. The CDR3 spells CASSLVSSGRAASYEQYF. As DNA, the CDR3 is TGCGCCAGCAGCTTAGTCTCTAGCGGGAGGGCCGCATCCTACGAGCAGTACTTC.

This sequence joins TRBV29-1 and TRBJ1-1; 9 positions match TRBD1. V lost 6 bases and J lost 5; bases outside the gene matches: 7. The V gene's germline CDR1 is SQVTM and CDR2 ANQGSEA. The CDR3 is 13 amino acids. The CDR3 is CSVKQGARTEAFF. The CDR3 DNA is TGCAGCGTCAAACAGGGGGCAAGGACTGAAGCTTTCTTT.

This rearrangement joins TRBV28 to TRBJ2-1; 11 nucleotides line up with TRBD2. The V segment lost 6 bases and the J segment 1 base; nucleotides outside the gene matches: 8. Germline V CDR1 and CDR2: MDHEN, SYDVKM. This CDR3 contains 17 residues. The CDR3 loop is CASRPPTSGMSYNEQFF. CDR3 nucleotide sequence: TGTGCCAGCAGGCCACCGACTAGCGGGATGTCCTACAATGAGCAGTTCTTC.

The rearrangement links TRBV28 to TRBJ1-2, with TRBD1 matching 7 bases. CDR3 length equals 20 residues. Losses at the gene ends were 10 bases for V and 0 bases for J; bases not matched to a gene: 26. Germline V gene lookup returns CDR1 MDHEN and CDR2 SYDVKM. The CDR3 loop is CAILQYLYTGDGKANYGYTF. Written as DNA, the CDR3 is TGTGCCATCCTACAATACCTTTACACAGGGGATGGTAAGGCTAACTATGGCTACACCTTC.